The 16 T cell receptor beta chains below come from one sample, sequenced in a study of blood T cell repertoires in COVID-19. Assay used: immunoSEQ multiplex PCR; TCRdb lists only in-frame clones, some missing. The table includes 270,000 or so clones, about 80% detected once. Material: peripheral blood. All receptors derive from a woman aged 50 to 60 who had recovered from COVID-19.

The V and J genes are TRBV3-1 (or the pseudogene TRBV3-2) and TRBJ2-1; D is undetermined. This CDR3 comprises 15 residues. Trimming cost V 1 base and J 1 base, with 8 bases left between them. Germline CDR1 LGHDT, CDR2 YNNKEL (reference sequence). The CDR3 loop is CASSQGQVSYNEQFF. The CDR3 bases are TGTGCCAGCAGCCAAGGTCAGGTATCCTACAATGAGCAGTTCTTC.

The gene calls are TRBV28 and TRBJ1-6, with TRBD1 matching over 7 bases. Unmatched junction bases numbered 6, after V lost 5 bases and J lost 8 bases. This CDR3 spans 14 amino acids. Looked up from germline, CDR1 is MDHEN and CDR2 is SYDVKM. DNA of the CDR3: TGTGCCAGCAGTCAACAGGGGTCAGATTCACCCCTCCACTTT. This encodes CASSQQGSDSPLHF.

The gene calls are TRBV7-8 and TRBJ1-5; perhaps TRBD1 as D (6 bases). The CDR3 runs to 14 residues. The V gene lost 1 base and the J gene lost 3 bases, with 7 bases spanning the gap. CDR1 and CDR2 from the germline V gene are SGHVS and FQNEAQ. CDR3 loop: CASSLGTDNQPQHF. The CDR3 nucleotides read TGTGCCAGCAGCTTAGGGACAGACAATCAGCCCCAGCATTTT.

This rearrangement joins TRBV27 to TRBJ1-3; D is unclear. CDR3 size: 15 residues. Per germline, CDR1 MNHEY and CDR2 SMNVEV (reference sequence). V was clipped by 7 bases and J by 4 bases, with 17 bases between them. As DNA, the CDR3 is TGTGCCAGCATGCCCGGTGAGGCGGGCGGAAACACCATATATTTT. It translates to CASMPGEAGGNTIYF.

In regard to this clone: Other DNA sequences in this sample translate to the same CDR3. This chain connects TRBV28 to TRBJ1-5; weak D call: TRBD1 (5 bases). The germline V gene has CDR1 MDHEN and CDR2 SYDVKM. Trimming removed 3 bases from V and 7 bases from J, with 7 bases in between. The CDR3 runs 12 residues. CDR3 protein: CASSFTGQPQHF. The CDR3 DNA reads TGTGCCAGCAGTTTCACAGGACAGCCCCAGCATTTT. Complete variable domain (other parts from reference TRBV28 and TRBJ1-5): DVKVTQSSRYLVKRTGEKVFLECVQDMDHENMFWYRQDPGLGLRLIYFSYDVKMKEKGDIPEGYSVSREKKERFSLILESASTNQTSMYLCASSFTGQPQHFGDGTRLSIL.

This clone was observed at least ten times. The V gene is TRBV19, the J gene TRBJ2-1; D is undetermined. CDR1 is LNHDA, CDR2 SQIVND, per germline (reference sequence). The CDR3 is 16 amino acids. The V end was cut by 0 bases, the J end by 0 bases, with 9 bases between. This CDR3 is CASSIDYGSSYNEQFF. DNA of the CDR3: TGTGCCAGTAGTATAGACTACGGTAGCTCCTACAATGAGCAGTTCTTC.

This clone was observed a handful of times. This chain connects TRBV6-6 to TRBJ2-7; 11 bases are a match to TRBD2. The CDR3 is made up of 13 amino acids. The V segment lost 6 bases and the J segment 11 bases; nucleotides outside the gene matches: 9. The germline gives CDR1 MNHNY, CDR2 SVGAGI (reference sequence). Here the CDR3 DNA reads TGTGCCAGCAGCTCCCAGCTAGCGGGGGGTGAGTACTTC. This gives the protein CASSSQLAGGEYF.

CDR3 in amino acids: CASSRLPGGIRETQYF. For the CDR3, the DNA is TGTGCCAGCAGCCGACTCCCCGGGGGGATTAGGGAGACCCAGTACTTC. V is TRBV4-2 and J is TRBJ2-5; 7 bases align to TRBD2. With 4 bases clipped from V and 5 bases from J, the junction kept 13 bases outside the gene matches. This CDR3 is built from 16 residues. From germline, CDR1 is LGHNA and CDR2 YNFKEQ.

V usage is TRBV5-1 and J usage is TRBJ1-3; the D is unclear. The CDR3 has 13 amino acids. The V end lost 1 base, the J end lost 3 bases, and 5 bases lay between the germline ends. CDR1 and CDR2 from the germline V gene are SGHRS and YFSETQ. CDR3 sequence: CASSLTGGNTIYF. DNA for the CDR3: TGCGCCAGCAGCTTGACCGGTGGAAACACCATATATTTT. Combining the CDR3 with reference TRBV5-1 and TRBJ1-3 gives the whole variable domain KAGVTQTPRYLIKTRGQQVTLSCSPISGHRSVSWYQQTPGQGLQFLFEYFSETQRNKGNFPGRFSGRQFSNSRSEMNVSTLELGDSALYLCASSLTGGNTIYFGEGSWLTVV.

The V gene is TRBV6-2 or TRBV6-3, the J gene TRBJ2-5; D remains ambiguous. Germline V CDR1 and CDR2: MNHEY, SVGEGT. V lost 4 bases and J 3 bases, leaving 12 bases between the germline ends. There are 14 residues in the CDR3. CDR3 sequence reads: CASSSPAPEETQYF. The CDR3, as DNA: TGTGCCAGCAGTTCGCCCGCTCCGGAAGAGACCCAGTACTTC.

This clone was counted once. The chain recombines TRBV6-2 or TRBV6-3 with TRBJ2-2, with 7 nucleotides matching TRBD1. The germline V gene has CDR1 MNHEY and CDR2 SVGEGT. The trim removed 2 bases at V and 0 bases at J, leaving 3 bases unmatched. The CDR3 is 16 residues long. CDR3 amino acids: CASSYLGTANTGELFF. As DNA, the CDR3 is TGTGCCAGCAGTTACCTTGGGACAGCGAACACCGGGGAGCTGTTTTTT.

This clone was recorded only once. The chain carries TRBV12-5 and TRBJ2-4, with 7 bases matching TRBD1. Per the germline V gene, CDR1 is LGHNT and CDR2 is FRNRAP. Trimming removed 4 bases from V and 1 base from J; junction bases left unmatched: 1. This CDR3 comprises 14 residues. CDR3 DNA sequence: TGTGCTAGTGGTTGGGGACAGGCCAAAAACATTCAGTACTTC. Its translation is CASGWGQAKNIQYF.

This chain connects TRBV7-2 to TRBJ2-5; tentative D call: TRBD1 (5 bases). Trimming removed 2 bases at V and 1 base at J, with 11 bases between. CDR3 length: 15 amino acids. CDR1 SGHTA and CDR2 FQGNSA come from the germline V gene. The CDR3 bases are TGTGCCAGCAGCTTAATGGGGCGCTTCCAAGAGACCCAGTACTTC. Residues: CASSLMGRFQETQYF. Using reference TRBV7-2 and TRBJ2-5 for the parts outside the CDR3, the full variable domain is GAGVSQSPSNKVTEKGKDVELRCDPISGHTALYWYRQSLGQGLEFLIYFQGNSAPDKSGLPSDRFSAERTGGSVSTLTIQRTQQEDSAVYLCASSLMGRFQETQYFGPGTRLLVL.

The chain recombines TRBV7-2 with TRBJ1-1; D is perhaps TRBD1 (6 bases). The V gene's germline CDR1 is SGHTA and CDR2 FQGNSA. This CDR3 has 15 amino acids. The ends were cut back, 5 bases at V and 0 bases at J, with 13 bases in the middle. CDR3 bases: TGTGCCAGCAGCAGGGACACCTTCATGAACACTGAAGCTTTCTTT. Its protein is CASSRDTFMNTEAFF.

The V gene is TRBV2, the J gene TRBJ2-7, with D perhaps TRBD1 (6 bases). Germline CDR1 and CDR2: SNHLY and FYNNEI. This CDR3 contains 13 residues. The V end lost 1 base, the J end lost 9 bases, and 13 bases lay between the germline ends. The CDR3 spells CASSEDRVDVQYF. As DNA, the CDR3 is TGTGCCAGCAGTGAAGACAGGGTGGACGTGCAGTACTTC.

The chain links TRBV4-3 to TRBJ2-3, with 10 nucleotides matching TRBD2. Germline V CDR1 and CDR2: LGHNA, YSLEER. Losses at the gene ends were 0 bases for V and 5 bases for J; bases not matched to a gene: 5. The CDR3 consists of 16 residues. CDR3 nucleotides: TGCGCCAGCAGCCAAGATAGGCCTAGCGGGAGAGATACGCAGTATTTT. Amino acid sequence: CASSQDRPSGRDTQYF.